This TCR beta chain stems from a study of T cell changes during pregnancy in multiple sclerosis (dated by TCRdb to between 2018 and 2020). Turning to the overall study: In women with multiple sclerosis, the researchers looked at how the T cell repertoire shifted as pregnancy progressed.

Receptors were amplified or captured by the immunoSEQ multiplex PCR assay. TCRdb's version of the immuneACCESS table is confined to in-frame rearrangements and falls short of the full clone set. An unresolved V gene accounts for under half of the shortfall where checked; the remainder is of unknown origin. This sample lists about 50,000 clones; 92% were detected once. The ten most abundant clones make up 0.39% of the sample. Points on this clone: Its antigen is still unknown. Per-base qualities were not stored, and no clone one base away is much larger.

Sequences MNHEY (CDR1) and SVGAGI (CDR2) are obtained from the germline V gene. Trimming takes 5 bases from V and 4 bases from J, and the germline ends sit 12 bases apart. The CDR3 spans 14 residues, from the cysteine through the phenylalanine. The only DNA kept is the CDR3, 42 bases in frame from the first base. The material was CD4+ T cells from peripheral blood mononuclear cells, obtained after pregnancy. The clonotype originates from a female donor with multiple sclerosis, enrolled in a pregnancy study. The chain is encoded by TRBV6-5 joined to TRBJ1-3, with an unclear D gene assignment. This receptor has the CDR3 CASSRGVTGNTIYF. The nucleotide sequence reads as follows: TGTGCCAGCAGTCGGGGAGTTACGGGAAACACCATATATTTT.